This T cell receptor beta chain stems from a study of blood T cells in healthy people across ages. The germline gives CDR1 DFQATT, CDR2 SNEGSKA (reference sequence). Between the trimmed V and J ends, which lost 2 bases and 6 bases, there was a span of 15 bases. This CDR3 region has 14 residues. A J-beta primer mix and a sample-barcoded 5' primer were used in a second PCR of roughly 6 to 12 cycles. From the 5' RACE reads, TCRdb called clonotypes with MiXCR, one entry per CDR3 protein. In the table there are hundreds of thousands of distinct CDR3 sequences, approximately 53% of which are singletons. General study points: Higher naive T cell percentage went strongly together with higher TCR beta diversity.

The sample providers were healthy Caucasian people from Russia, aged about 6 to 100. Per sample, at least 6 micrograms of total RNA were extracted. On this clonotype itself: Its antigen is not identified.

V gene TRBV20-1 combines with J gene TRBJ2-3; possibly TRBD2 for D (6 bases). The sample was blood. The sequence derives from a man in his forties in good health. CDR3 DNA: TGCAGTGCTAGAATTACGGGAGTCAAGGATACGCAGTATTTT. This encodes CSARITGVKDTQYF.